Included here is one TCR beta chain sequence, with context. The antigen is not known. These data belong to a study of shared clonotypes between healthy human individuals. General observations from the study: It was expected that sequencing depth would affect clonotype sharing among donors.

This CDR3 contains 14 residues. CDR1 and CDR2 (germline): SEHNR, FQNEAQ (reference sequence). The V end was cut by 2 bases, the J end by 6 bases, with 13 bases between. The method was immunoSEQ multiplex PCR; TCRdb's version includes in-frame clones alone and lacks a portion of them. The data hold 2.3 million or so clones, with approximately 93% observed a single time. There were only Caucasian adults among the donors, and all lived in Nashville, Tennessee. This clonotype was obtained from a man aged 18 to 29 in good health. Some clones in this sample may be carry-over from other donors' samples. This sequence joins TRBV7-9 and TRBJ1-1, with D tentatively TRBD1 (5 bases). The specimen was naive CD4+ T cells from PBMCs. The subset was: CD45RA+ positively selected. The CDR3 loop is CASSLYVLGAEAFF. CDR3 DNA sequence: TGTGCCAGCAGCTTATACGTGTTGGGGGCTGAAGCTTTCTTT.